These 26 T cell receptor beta chains came from one sample sequenced in a study of blood T cell repertoires in COVID-19. Sequencing was performed with immunoSEQ multiplex PCR; in TCRdb, only in-frame clones are kept and a portion is missing. Among a few hundred thousand clones listed, 80% to 90% were seen once. The sequenced material came from PBMCs or T cells enriched from blood (not recorded which). All receptors come from a man between 18 and 35 years old who had recovered from COVID-19.

The chain couples TRBV5-1 to TRBJ1-1; D ambiguous. The length of the CDR3 is 14 residues. Trimming took 0 bases from V and 0 from J, leaving 6 bases between them. Germline V gene data show CDR1 as SGHRS and CDR2 as YFSETQ. The CDR3 nucleotides are TGCGCCAGCAGCTTGGCCTCAGTGAACACTGAAGCTTTCTTT. This sequence encodes CASSLASVNTEAFF.

This clone was recorded once. The chain recombines TRBV19 with TRBJ2-1, with TRBD2 as a possible D gene (5 bases). Germline CDR1 is LNHDA and CDR2 is SQIVND (reference sequence). This CDR3 is built from 15 residues. Trimming pared 3 bases from V and 4 bases from J, leaving 13 bases between. In DNA, the CDR3 is TGTGCCAGTAGTATCGTGACTAACAATTACAATGAGCAGTTCTTC. Protein product: CASSIVTNNYNEQFF.

The rearrangement uses TRBV2 and TRBJ2-5; 11 nucleotides agree with TRBD2. The CDR3 runs to 16 residues. CDR1 is SNHLY, CDR2 FYNNEI, per germline. The ends lost 5 bases at V and 4 bases at J; junction bases unmatched: 9. The CDR3 sequence is CASSYTSGGWGETQYF. In nucleotides, the CDR3 is TGTGCCAGCAGTTATACTAGCGGGGGCTGGGGAGAGACCCAGTACTTC.

CDR3 DNA: TGTGCCAGCAGCTTATATGGGGCCATGAAAGACACTGAAGCTTTCTTT. As protein: CASSLYGAMKDTEAFF. V usage is TRBV7-8 and J usage is TRBJ1-1; weak D call: TRBD1 (5 bases). The CDR3 length is 16 residues. The germline V and J ends were trimmed by 2 bases and 3 bases, with 16 bases remaining between them. Germline V gives CDR1 SGHVS, CDR2 FQNEAQ. Based on the CDR3 plus reference TRBV7-8 and TRBJ1-1, the full variable domain is GAGVSQSPRYKVAKRGQDVALRCDPISGHVSLFWYQQALGQGPEFLTYFQNEAQLDKSGLPSDRFFAERPEGSVSTLKIQRTQQEDSAVYLCASSLYGAMKDTEAFFGQGTRLTVV.

This clone was counted a single time. J is TRBJ2-5 and V is TRBV6-5; 7 bases align to TRBD1. V lost 5 bases, J lost 2 bases, and 8 bases stayed unmatched. Germline CDR1 MNHEY, CDR2 SVGAGI. The CDR3 has 15 amino acids. CDR3 in amino acids: CASSTGTVPQETQYF. The CDR3 coding sequence is TGTGCCAGCAGTACCGGGACAGTGCCGCAAGAGACCCAGTACTTC.

This clone was found once. CDR3 sequence reads: CASTPGSGSGYTF. CDR3 DNA sequence: TGTGCCAGCACCCCGGGAAGCGGCTCTGGCTACACCTTC. The gene calls are TRBV7-2 and TRBJ1-2; D is uncertain. The CDR3 consists of 13 residues. CDR1 and CDR2 from the germline V gene are SGHTA and FQGNSA. Trimming cost V 7 bases and J 7 bases, with 16 bases left between them.

This clone was counted a single time. The V call is TRBV4-1, the J call TRBJ2-5; 14 nucleotides match TRBD2. Germline-derived CDR1 and CDR2 are MGHRA and YSYEKL. V trimming: 6 bases; J trimming: 2 bases; junction bases outside the gene matches: 2. CDR3 size: 15 residues. CDR3 coding DNA: TGCGCCAGCAGGGGGACTAGCGGGGGACAAGAGACCCAGTACTTC. Protein product: CASRGTSGGQETQYF.

This rearrangement joins TRBV7-3 to TRBJ2-2, with TRBD2 identical over 7 bases. The CDR3 has 16 amino acids. Germline V CDR1 and CDR2: SGHTA, FQGTGA. The ends lost 2 bases at V and 3 bases at J; junction bases unmatched: 6. The CDR3 region is CASSLFPAGYTGELFF. DNA of the CDR3: TGTGCCAGCAGCTTATTCCCAGCGGGATACACCGGGGAGCTGTTTTTT. Combining the CDR3 with reference TRBV7-3 and TRBJ2-2 gives the whole variable domain GAGVSQTPSNKVTEKGKYVELRCDPISGHTALYWYRQSLGQGPEFLIYFQGTGAADDSGLPNDRFFAVRPEGSVSTLKIQRTERGDSAVYLCASSLFPAGYTGELFFGEGSRLTVL.

The V gene is TRBV6-5, the J gene TRBJ1-1; 7 bases align to TRBD1. V dropped 4 bases and J dropped 5; count of bases not matched to a gene: 10. Germline loops: CDR1 MNHEY, CDR2 SVGAGI. The CDR3 runs 15 residues. CDR3 nucleotides: TGTGCCAGCAGTTCGATTTACAGGGGAGGTACTGAAGCTTTCTTT. This sequence encodes CASSSIYRGGTEAFF.

The V and J genes are TRBV30 and TRBJ1-6; 8 bases are shared with TRBD1. Germline values: CDR1 GTSNPN, CDR2 SVGIG (reference sequence). The ends lost 1 base at V and 10 bases at J; junction bases unmatched: 9. This CDR3 contains 15 residues. The CDR3 is CAWSEGQGYGSPLHF. CDR3 bases: TGTGCCTGGAGTGAAGGACAGGGATACGGATCACCCCTCCACTTT.

V and J are TRBV5-4 and TRBJ1-5; D not certain. Germline CDR1 SGHNT, CDR2 YYREEE (reference sequence). Trimming removed 0 bases at V and 7 bases at J, with 5 bases between. This CDR3 comprises 12 residues. The CDR3 reads CASSLDNQPQHF. The CDR3 DNA is TGTGCCAGCAGCTTGGACAACCAGCCCCAGCATTTT.

This sequence joins TRBV6-5 and TRBJ2-7; 8 nucleotides line up with TRBD1. The V and J ends lost 2 bases and 2 bases, in that order; junction bases with no gene match: 2. Germline V gene data show CDR1 as MNHEY and CDR2 as SVGAGI. CDR3 length equals 14 residues. The CDR3 DNA sequence: TGTGCCAGCAGTTACGGGACAGGACCCTACGAGCAGTACTTC. This encodes CASSYGTGPYEQYF.

This clone has only a few counts. The rearrangement joins TRBV29-1 to TRBJ1-2, with 7 bases fitting TRBD1. The CDR3 is 13 amino acids. Per the germline V gene, CDR1 is SQVTM and CDR2 is ANQGSEA. Losses at the gene ends were 2 bases for V and 4 bases for J; bases not matched to a gene: 4. The CDR3 DNA reads as TGCAGCGTTGAACAGGGGGTAGGCTATGGCTACACCTTC. Its translation is CSVEQGVGYGYTF. The variable domain in full, with the rest retrieved from reference TRBV29-1 and TRBJ1-2, is SAVISQKPSRDICQRGTSLTIQCQVDSQVTMMFWYRQQPGQSLTLIATANQGSEATYESGFVIDKFPISRPNLTFSTLTVSNMSPEDSSIYLCSVEQGVGYGYTFGSGTRLTVV.

The chain joins TRBV29-1 to TRBJ1-2, with 8 bases fitting TRBD1. CDR1 is SQVTM and CDR2 is ANQGSEA in the germline V gene. This CDR3 comprises 13 residues. Trimming took 6 bases from V and 8 from J; bases not matched to a gene: 11. This chain's CDR3 is CSVADRATRGYTF. In DNA form, the CDR3 reads TGCAGCGTGGCGGACAGGGCAACGAGGGGCTACACCTTC. Using reference TRBV29-1 and TRBJ1-2 for the parts outside the CDR3, the full variable domain is SAVISQKPSRDICQRGTSLTIQCQVDSQVTMMFWYRQQPGQSLTLIATANQGSEATYESGFVIDKFPISRPNLTFSTLTVSNMSPEDSSIYLCSVADRATRGYTFGSGTRLTVV.

This clone was recorded a few times. The rearrangement joins TRBV3-1 (or the pseudogene TRBV3-2) to TRBJ1-4, with 8 bases that match TRBD1. Germline V gene sequence: CDR1 LGHDT, CDR2 YNNKEL (reference sequence). The CDR3 runs to 15 residues. V lost 4 bases to trimming and J lost 10 bases; unmatched junction nucleotides: 11. CDR3 residues: CASSLPGQEAPKLFF. CDR3 DNA sequence: TGTGCCAGCAGCCTTCCGGGACAGGAGGCGCCAAAACTGTTTTTT.

This clone was picked up a small number of times. The CDR3 region is CASSLEGLQETQYF. CDR3 bases: TGCGCCAGCAGCTTGGAGGGGCTCCAAGAGACCCAGTACTTC. The J gene is TRBJ2-5, the V gene TRBV5-1; weak D call: TRBD1 (5 bases). Germline CDR1 and CDR2: SGHRS and YFSETQ. V lost 0 bases, J lost 1 base, and 7 bases lay in between. The CDR3 runs to 14 residues.

This clone has just one count. CDR3 region: CASLRTGSGTGELFF. For the CDR3, the DNA is TGTGCCAGCCTAAGGACAGGGAGTGGGACCGGGGAGCTGTTTTTT. This rearrangement joins TRBV2 to TRBJ2-2; 8 nucleotides line up with TRBD1. The germline V gene has CDR1 SNHLY and CDR2 FYNNEI. Trimming took 8 bases from V and 5 from J; bases not matched to a gene: 10. This CDR3 contains 15 residues.

The rearrangement links TRBV5-5 to TRBJ1-2, with a possible D match to TRBD1 (5 bases). The CDR3 is 13 amino acids. Germline loops: CDR1 SGHKS, CDR2 YYEKEE (reference sequence). Deletions cut 4 bases from V and 4 bases from J, with 11 bases between. The CDR3 sequence is CASSPTVSYGYTF. CDR3 sequence (DNA): TGTGCCAGCAGCCCGACAGTGTCCTATGGCTACACCTTC.

The chain employs TRBV3-1 (or the pseudogene TRBV3-2) and TRBJ2-7, with 7 bases that match TRBD1. Germline V gives CDR1 LGHDT, CDR2 YNNKEL (reference sequence). The V and J ends lost 1 base and 2 bases, in that order; junction bases with no gene match: 2. The CDR3 sequence is 14 residues long. CDR3 sequence: CASSQAGTAYEQYF. The DNA of the CDR3 is TGTGCCAGCAGCCAAGCCGGGACAGCCTACGAGCAGTACTTC.

This clone has more than one count but fewer than ten. This chain connects TRBV18 to TRBJ2-1, with a possible D match to TRBD1 (6 bases). The CDR3 has 14 residues. V shed 2 bases and J shed 10 bases, with 15 bases lying between them. Germline V gene sequence: CDR1 KGHSH, CDR2 LQKENI. The chain's CDR3 is CASSPSQGRGEQFF. DNA of the CDR3: TGTGCCAGCTCACCATCGCAGGGGCGAGGGGAGCAGTTCTTC.

The rearrangement links TRBV25-1 to TRBJ1-1; D is perhaps TRBD1 (6 bases). There are 15 residues in the CDR3. Trimming left V 3 bases short and J 7 bases short, with 18 bases between. CDR1 and CDR2 (germline): MGHDK, SYGVNS. The CDR3 nucleotides read TGTGCCAGCAGTGATACAGGGTACCTTACTGGTGAAGCTTTCTTT. This codes for CASSDTGYLTGEAFF.

CDR3 sequence: CASSLMRSEETQYF. In nucleotides, the CDR3 is TGTGCCAGCAGCTTAATGCGGTCCGAAGAGACCCAGTACTTC. The V call is TRBV13, the J call TRBJ2-5, with no clear D. The CDR3 sequence is 14 residues long. Germline CDR1 and CDR2: PRHDT and FYEKMQ (reference sequence). Trimming took 2 bases from V and 3 from J, leaving 10 bases between them.

The rearrangement joins TRBV28 to TRBJ2-2; a possible D gene is TRBD1 (5 bases). There are 14 residues in the CDR3. The germline CDR1 and CDR2 sequences are MDHEN and SYDVKM. Trimming cost V 10 bases and J 8 bases, with 20 bases left between them. CDR3 region: CATLRMTVRGELFF. DNA of the CDR3: TGTGCCACCCTTCGGATGACAGTTCGGGGGGAGCTGTTTTTT.

The chain joins TRBV7-8 to TRBJ1-2, with D perhaps matching TRBD1 (5 bases). The CDR3 covers 18 residues. V lost 3 bases and J 2 bases, leaving 22 bases between the germline ends. Germline V gene lookup returns CDR1 SGHVS and CDR2 FQNEAQ. The CDR3 DNA reads as TGTGCCAGCAGCTTCCTAGGTGGGAGGGACCAAAAAAACTATGGCTACACCTTC. Translation: CASSFLGGRDQKNYGYTF.

This clone was detected once. In DNA, the CDR3 is TGTGCCAGCAGCTCCGGACTAGCGGGGGCCGCAGATACGCAGTATTTT. Translated, it gives CASSSGLAGAADTQYF. This sequence joins TRBV7-6 and TRBJ2-3, with TRBD2 matching over 13 bases. Germline V lookup: CDR1 SGHVS, CDR2 FNYEAQ. V was clipped by 4 bases and J by 4 bases; unmatched bases: 5. The CDR3 sequence is 16 residues long.

This chain links TRBV4-1 with TRBJ2-2; TRBD2 matches 9 bases. The ends lost 2 bases at V and 2 bases at J; junction bases unmatched: 3. CDR1 MGHRA and CDR2 YSYEKL come from the germline V gene. The CDR3 has 16 residues. This CDR3 reads CASSQRAGGNTGELFF. In DNA, the CDR3 is TGCGCCAGCAGCCAACGAGCGGGGGGCAACACCGGGGAGCTGTTTTTT.